What follows describes a single TCR beta chain. This specimen belongs to a study of blood T cell repertoires in COVID-19. Study-level information: Samples representing acute and convalescent COVID-19 were sourced from the United States, Italy and Spain. The cDNA or gDNA used as material had been derived from T cells, B-cell-depleted T cells, or PBMCs.

CDR3 size: 14 residues. Germline loops: CDR1 SNHLY, CDR2 FYNNEI. V lost 8 bases, J lost 7 bases, and 5 bases stayed unmatched. Sequencing used immunoSEQ multiplex PCR; TCRdb keeps in-frame clones, though not all of them. The sample gives 95,000 to 150,000 clones, 75% to 90% of which show up once; roughly 29% is in the top ten. The origin of this receptor is a woman in her 70s with acute or convalescent COVID-19. Sequenced input: peripheral blood. The rearrangement joins TRBV2 to TRBJ2-3; 14 bases agree with TRBD2. For the CDR3, the DNA is TGTGCCAGCTCGGGGACTAGCGGGGGTAATACGCAGTATTTT. It translates to CASSGTSGGNTQYF.